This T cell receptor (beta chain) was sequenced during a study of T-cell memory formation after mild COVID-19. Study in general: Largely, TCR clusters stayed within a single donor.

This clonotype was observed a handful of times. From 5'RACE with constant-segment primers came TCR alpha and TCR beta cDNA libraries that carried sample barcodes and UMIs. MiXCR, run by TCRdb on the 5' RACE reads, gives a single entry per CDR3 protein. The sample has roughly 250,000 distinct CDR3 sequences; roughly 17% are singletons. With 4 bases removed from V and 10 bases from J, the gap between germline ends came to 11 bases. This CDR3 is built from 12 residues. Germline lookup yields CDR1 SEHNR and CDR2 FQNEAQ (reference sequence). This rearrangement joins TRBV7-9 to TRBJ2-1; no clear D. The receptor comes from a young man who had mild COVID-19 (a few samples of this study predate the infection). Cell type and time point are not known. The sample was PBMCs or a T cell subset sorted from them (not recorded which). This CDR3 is CASSSTVVEQFF. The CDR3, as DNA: TGTGCCAGCAGCTCCACAGTTGTGGAGCAGTTCTTC.